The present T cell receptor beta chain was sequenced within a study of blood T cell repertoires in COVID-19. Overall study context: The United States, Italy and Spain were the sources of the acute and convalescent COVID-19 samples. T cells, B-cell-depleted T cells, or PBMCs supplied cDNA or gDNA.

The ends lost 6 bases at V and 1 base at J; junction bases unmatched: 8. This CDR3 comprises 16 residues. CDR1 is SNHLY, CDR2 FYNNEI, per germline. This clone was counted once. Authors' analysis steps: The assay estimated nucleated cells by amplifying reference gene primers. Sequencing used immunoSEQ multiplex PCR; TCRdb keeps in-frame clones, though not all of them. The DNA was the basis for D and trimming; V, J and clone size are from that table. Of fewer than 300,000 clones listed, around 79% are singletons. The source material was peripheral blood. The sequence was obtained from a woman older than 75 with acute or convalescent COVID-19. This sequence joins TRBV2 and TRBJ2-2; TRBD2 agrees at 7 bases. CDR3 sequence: CASSPEGGGNTGELFF. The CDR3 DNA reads TGTGCCAGCAGCCCCGAGGGCGGGGGGAACACCGGGGAGCTGTTTTTT. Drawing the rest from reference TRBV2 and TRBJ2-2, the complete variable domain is EPEVTQTPSHQVTQMGQEVILRCVPISNHLYFYWYRQILGQKVEFLVSFYNNEISEKSEIFDDQFSVERPDGSNFTLKIRSTKLEDSAMYFCASSPEGGGNTGELFFGEGSRLTVL.